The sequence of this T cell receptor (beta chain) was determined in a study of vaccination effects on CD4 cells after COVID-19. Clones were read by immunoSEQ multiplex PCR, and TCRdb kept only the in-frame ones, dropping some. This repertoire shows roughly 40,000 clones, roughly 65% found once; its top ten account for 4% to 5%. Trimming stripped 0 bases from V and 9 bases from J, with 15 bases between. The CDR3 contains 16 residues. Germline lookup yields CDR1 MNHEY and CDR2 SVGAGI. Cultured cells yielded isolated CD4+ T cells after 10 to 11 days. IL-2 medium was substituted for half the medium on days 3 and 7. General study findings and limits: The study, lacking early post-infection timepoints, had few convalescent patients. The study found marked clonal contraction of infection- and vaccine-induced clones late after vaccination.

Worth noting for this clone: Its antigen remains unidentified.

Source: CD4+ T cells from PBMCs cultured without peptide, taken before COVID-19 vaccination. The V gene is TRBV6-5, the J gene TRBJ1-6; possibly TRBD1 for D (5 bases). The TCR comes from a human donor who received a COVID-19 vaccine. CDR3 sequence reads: CASSYSGQGLVSPLHF. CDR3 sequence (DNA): TGTGCCAGCAGTTACTCGGGGCAGGGCTTAGTTTCACCCCTCCACTTT.